This T cell receptor beta chain was captured by sequencing in a study of CD8+CD57+ T cells in acquired aplastic anemia. Genomic DNA acted as the template from which TCR beta VDJ combination and CDR3 sequence profiling were carried out. TCRdb reprocessed the reads with MiXCR, giving one entry per CDR3 protein. The sample has around 50,000 distinct CDR3 sequences; approximately 50% are singletons. Trimming cost V 4 bases and J 1 base; bases outside gene matches: 2. Germline V CDR1 and CDR2: SGDLS, YYNGEE. The CDR3 consists of 14 residues. Previously, flow cytometry had revealed CD8+CD57+ cell expansion in the patients chosen for sequencing. Acquired aplastic anemia of severe grade affected all patients.

The chain has TRBV9 and TRBJ2-3; 8 bases map to TRBD1. The source is a human donor with aplastic anemia. Source material: sorted CD4+, CD8+, or CD8+CD57+ T cells (not recorded which) from PBMCs. DNA of the CDR3: TGTGCCAGCAGCATGGACAGGGGCACAGATACGCAGTATTTT. Encoded protein: CASSMDRGTDTQYF. Full variable domain (remainder filled in from reference TRBV9 and TRBJ2-3): DSGVTQTPKHLITATGQRVTLRCSPRSGDLSVYWYQQSLDQGLQFLIQYYNGEERAKGNILERFSAQQFPDLHSELNLSSLELGDSALYFCASSMDRGTDTQYFGPGTRLTVL.